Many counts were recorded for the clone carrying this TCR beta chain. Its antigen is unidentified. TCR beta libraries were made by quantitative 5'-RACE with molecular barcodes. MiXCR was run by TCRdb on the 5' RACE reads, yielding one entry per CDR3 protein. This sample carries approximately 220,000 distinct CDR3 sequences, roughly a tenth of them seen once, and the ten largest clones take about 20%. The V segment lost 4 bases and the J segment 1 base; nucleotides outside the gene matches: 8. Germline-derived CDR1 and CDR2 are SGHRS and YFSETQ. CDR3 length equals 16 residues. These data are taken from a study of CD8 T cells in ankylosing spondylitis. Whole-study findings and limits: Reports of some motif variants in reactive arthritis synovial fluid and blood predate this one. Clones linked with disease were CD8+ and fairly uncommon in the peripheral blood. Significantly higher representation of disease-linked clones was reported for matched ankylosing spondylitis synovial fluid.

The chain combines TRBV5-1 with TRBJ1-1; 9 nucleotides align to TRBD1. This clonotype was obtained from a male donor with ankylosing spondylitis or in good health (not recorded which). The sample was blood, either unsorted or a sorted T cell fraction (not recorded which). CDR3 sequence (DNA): TGCGCCAGCAGCGACCGGGACAGGGACACGAACACTGAAGCTTTCTTT. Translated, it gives CASSDRDRDTNTEAFF.